The source of this T cell receptor beta chain is a study of blood T cell repertoires in COVID-19. The wider study: Sites in the United States, Italy and Spain provided acute and convalescent COVID-19 samples. In each case, the material was cDNA or gDNA derived from T cells, B-cell-depleted T cells, or PBMCs.

Trimming removed 2 bases at V and 4 bases at J, with 15 bases between. Germline V lookup: CDR1 MDHEN, CDR2 SYDVKM. CDR3 length: 16 amino acids. In the authors' workflow: Quantification of nucleated cells was approximated via reference gene primer amplification. The table came from immunoSEQ multiplex PCR; TCRdb's copy has only in-frame clones and leaves some out. V and J calls and clone size are given by that table; D and trimming were obtained from the DNA. The sample holds roughly 230,000 clones, 83% seen once. The rearrangement joins TRBV28 to TRBJ1-5; D is unresolved. Material for sequencing was peripheral blood. The source of this sequence is a human donor in a cohort sampled during active COVID-19. CDR3 amino acids: CASSLGGRRRNQPQHF. Here the CDR3 DNA reads TGTGCCAGCAGTTTAGGAGGGCGGAGACGAAATCAGCCCCAGCATTTT.